The clone carrying this TCR beta chain was observed a few times. Its antigen is undetermined. TCR beta VDJ and CDR3 were profiled, and genomic DNA was the template. TCRdb independently ran MiXCR on the reads; one entry per CDR3 protein. The sample contains some 210,000 distinct CDR3 sequences, over 60% of which appear only once. V was clipped by 3 bases and J by 5 bases; unmatched bases: 5. In germline, CDR1 is LNHNV, CDR2 YYDKDF (reference sequence). The CDR3 runs 14 residues. This record comes from a study of CD8+CD57+ T cells in acquired aplastic anemia. Across the study: Mean yield of DNA from sorted CD4+ and CD8+ cells was roughly 3.4 ug.

Findings and caveats of the study: Statistical testing detected no significant gap in CD8+ Simpson's diversity between patients and controls. Patients and controls shared about 27 CD8+ CDR3 sequences.

Sample: sorted CD4+, CD8+, or CD8+CD57+ T cells (not recorded which) from PBMCs. The rearrangement uses TRBV15 and TRBJ2-7; TRBD1 aligns across 9 bases. The receptor comes from a human donor in good health. This chain's CDR3 is CATSSGDRVHEQYF. As DNA, the CDR3 is TGTGCCACCAGCAGCGGGGACAGGGTCCACGAGCAGTACTTC.